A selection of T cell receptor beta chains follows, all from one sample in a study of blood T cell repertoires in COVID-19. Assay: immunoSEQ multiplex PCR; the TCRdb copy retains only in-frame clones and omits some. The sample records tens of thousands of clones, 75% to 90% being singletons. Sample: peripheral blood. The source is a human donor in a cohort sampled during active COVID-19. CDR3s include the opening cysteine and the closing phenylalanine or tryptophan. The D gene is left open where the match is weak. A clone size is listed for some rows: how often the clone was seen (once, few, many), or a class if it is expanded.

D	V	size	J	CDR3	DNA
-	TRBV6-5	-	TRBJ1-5	CASLRRNSNQPLHF	TGTGCCAGCCTCCGGAGAAATAGCAATCAGCCCCTGCATTTT
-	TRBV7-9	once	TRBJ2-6	CASSLWLRGRQARANVLTF	TGTGCCAGCAGCTTATGGCTGCGAGGTAGACAGGCGCGGGCCAACGTCCTGACTTTC
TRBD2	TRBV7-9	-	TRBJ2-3	CASSPGGTSEYF	TGTGCCAGCAGCCCGGGGGGGACTAGCGAATATTTT
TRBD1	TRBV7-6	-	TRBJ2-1	CASSNWGTGPNEQFF	TGTGCCAGCAGCAACTGGGGGACAGGGCCCAATGAGCAGTTCTTC
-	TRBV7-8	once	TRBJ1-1	CASSLGEEEAFF	TGTGCCAGCAGCTTAGGCGAGGAGGAAGCTTTCTTT
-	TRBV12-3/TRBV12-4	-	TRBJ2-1	CASSSGNYEQFF	TGTGCCAGCAGTTCAGGGAATTATGAGCAGTTCTTC
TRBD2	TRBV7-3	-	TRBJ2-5	CASSGREGETQYF	TGTGCCAGCAGCGGACGGGAGGGAGAGACCCAGTACTTC
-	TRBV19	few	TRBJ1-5	CASSMAGNQPQHF	TGTGCCAGTAGTATGGCAGGGAATCAGCCCCAGCATTTT
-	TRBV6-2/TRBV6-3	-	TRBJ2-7	CASSFRLRGALTYEQYF	TGTGCCAGCAGTTTCCGACTCCGGGGGGCCCTCACCTACGAGCAGTACTTC
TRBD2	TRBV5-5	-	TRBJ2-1	CASSLGIAGVHEQFF	TGTGCCAGCAGCCTCGGGATAGCGGGAGTGCATGAGCAGTTCTTC
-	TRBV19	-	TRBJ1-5	CASSRTGFNQPQHF	TGTGCCAGTAGTAGGACGGGGTTCAATCAGCCCCAGCATTTT
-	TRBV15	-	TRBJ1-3	CATSMTGAGNTIYF	TGTGCCACCAGCATGACCGGGGCTGGAAACACCATATATTTT
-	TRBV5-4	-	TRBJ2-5	CASSFGWGPQETQYF	TGTGCCAGCAGCTTTGGGTGGGGGCCCCAAGAGACCCAGTACTTC
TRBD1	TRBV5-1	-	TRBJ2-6	CASSFQGASSGANVLTF	TGCGCCAGCAGCTTCCAGGGGGCATCCTCTGGGGCCAACGTCCTGACTTTC
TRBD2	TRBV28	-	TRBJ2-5	CASSLPGGGTSGQETQYF	TGTGCCAGCAGTTTACCCGGGGGTGGGACTAGCGGGCAAGAGACCCAGTACTTC
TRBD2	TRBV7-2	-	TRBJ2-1	CASRSGLAGSYNEQFF	TGTGCCAGCAGATCGGGACTAGCGGGATCCTACAATGAGCAGTTCTTC
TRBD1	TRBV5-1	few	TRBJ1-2	CASSNGTGYNYGYTF	TGCGCCAGCAGCAACGGGACAGGGTATAACTATGGCTACACCTTC
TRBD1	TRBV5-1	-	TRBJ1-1	CASSPEGARTEAFF	TGCGCCAGCAGCCCGGAGGGGGCGAGGACTGAAGCTTTCTTT
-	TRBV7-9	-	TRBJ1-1	CASRDRLNTEAFF	TGTGCCAGCAGGGACAGATTGAACACTGAAGCTTTCTTT
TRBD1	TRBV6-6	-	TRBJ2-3	CASLNTGTVRDTQYF	TGTGCCAGCTTAAACACCGGGACAGTGAGGGATACGCAGTATTTT
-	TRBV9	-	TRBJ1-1	CASSVGNRAYEAFF	TGTGCCAGCAGCGTAGGTAACAGGGCCTATGAAGCTTTCTTT
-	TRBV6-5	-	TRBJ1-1	CASSFSRGPTEAFF	TGTGCCAGCAGTTTCTCCAGGGGCCCCACTGAAGCTTTCTTT
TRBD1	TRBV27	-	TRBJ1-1	CASSRRQGRDTEAFF	TGTGCCAGCAGCCGAAGACAGGGAAGAGACACTGAAGCTTTCTTT
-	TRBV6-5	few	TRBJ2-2	CASRTPRTVAGELFF	TGTGCCAGCAGGACACCACGGACAGTGGCCGGGGAGCTGTTTTTT
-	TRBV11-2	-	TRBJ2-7	CASSRSYEQYF	TGTGCCAGCAGCCGCTCCTACGAGCAGTACTTC
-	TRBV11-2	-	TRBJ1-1	CASSLEAGVNTEAFF	TGTGCCAGCAGCTTAGAGGCAGGCGTGAACACTGAAGCTTTCTTT
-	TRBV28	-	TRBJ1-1	CASSSPGAYTEAFF	TGTGCCAGCAGTTCCCCAGGGGCATATACTGAAGCTTTCTTT
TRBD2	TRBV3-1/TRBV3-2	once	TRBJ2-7	CASSQEETWTSGNEQYF	TGTGCCAGCAGCCAAGAGGAGACCTGGACTAGCGGGAACGAGCAGTACTTC
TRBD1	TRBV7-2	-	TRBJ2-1	CASSLRDSLVNEQFF	TGTGCCAGCAGCCTCCGGGACAGCTTGGTCAATGAGCAGTTCTTC
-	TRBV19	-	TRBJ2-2	CASSIQRDGELFF	TGTGCCAGTAGTATCCAGAGGGACGGGGAGCTGTTTTTT
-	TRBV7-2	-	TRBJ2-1	CASSGYGTYNEQFF	TGTGCCAGCAGCGGCTACGGGACCTACAATGAGCAGTTCTTC
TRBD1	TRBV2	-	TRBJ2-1	CASRDRVREQFF	TGTGCCAGCAGGGACAGGGTCAGGGAGCAGTTCTTC
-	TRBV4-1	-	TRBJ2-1	CASSPPSRLLYNEQFF	TGCGCCAGCAGCCCCCCCTCCCGACTCCTCTACAATGAGCAGTTCTTC